This T cell receptor beta chain was recorded in a study of blood T cell repertoires in COVID-19. V shed 4 bases and J shed 1 base, with 8 bases lying between them. CDR3 length equals 13 residues. Generated by immunoSEQ multiplex PCR, the TCRdb table keeps only in-frame clones and is missing some. The sample contains about 200,000 clones, roughly 81% of which appear only once. This clone was seen once. The material sequenced was peripheral blood. The rearrangement joins TRBV12-3 or TRBV12-4 to TRBJ2-7; a weak D match, TRBD1 (5 bases). The receptor's source is a woman aged 45-59 years with active or convalescent COVID-19. The CDR3 region has the DNA TGTGCCAGCAGTTCCCCAGGGTCCTACGAGCAGTACTTC. It codes for CASSSPGSYEQYF.